The T cell receptor beta chain described here comes from a study of blood T cell repertoires in COVID-19. Turning to the study itself: There were acute and convalescent COVID-19 samples, and they came from the United States, Italy and Spain. PBMCs, B-cell-depleted T cells, or T cells provided the cDNA or gDNA that made up the material.

Original processing methods: Amplification of reference gene primers was used by the study to estimate nucleated cell counts. Assay: immunoSEQ multiplex PCR; the TCRdb copy retains only in-frame clones and omits some. The DNA was the basis for D and trimming; V, J and clone size are from that table. The table records 90,000 to 110,000 clones, 82% of them present only once. The CDR3 contains 13 residues. Germline CDR1 is MDHEN and CDR2 is SYDVKM. Trimming at V came to 6 bases and at J to 2 bases, leaving 4 bases not matched to a gene. Source material: peripheral blood. V and J are TRBV28 and TRBJ2-7, with 7 nucleotides matching TRBD2. The TCR was taken from a woman of 80 years or more with acute or convalescent COVID-19. The CDR3 DNA sequence: TGTGCCAGCAGGGGGAGGGCCGCCTACGAGCAGTACTTC. This gives the protein CASRGRAAYEQYF.